This TCR beta chain was sequenced during a study of read filtering for tumor transcriptome and immune sequencing. Germline V gene sequence: CDR1 LNHDA, CDR2 SQIVND (reference sequence). This CDR3 is 14 amino acids long. V dropped 8 bases and J dropped 5 bases, with 15 bases sitting between them. This clonotype occurred many times. From approximately 430 ng of RNA, a library with molecular barcoded alpha/delta and beta/gamma adaptors was made. MiXCR, run by TCRdb on the reads, gives a single entry per CDR3 protein. The sample lists more than 30,000 distinct CDR3 sequences, around 13% seen once, with roughly 18% in the top ten.

The receptor was isolated from a donor at least 40 years old with multiple myeloma. This chain uses TRBV19 with TRBJ2-2, with D perhaps being TRBD1 or TRBD2 (5 bases each). The specimen was a population of CD138-negative cells sorted from bone marrow. In DNA form, the CDR3 reads TGTGCCAGTCTTAGAGGGGTGAGGACCGGGGAGCTGTTTTTT. Amino acid sequence: CASLRGVRTGELFF.